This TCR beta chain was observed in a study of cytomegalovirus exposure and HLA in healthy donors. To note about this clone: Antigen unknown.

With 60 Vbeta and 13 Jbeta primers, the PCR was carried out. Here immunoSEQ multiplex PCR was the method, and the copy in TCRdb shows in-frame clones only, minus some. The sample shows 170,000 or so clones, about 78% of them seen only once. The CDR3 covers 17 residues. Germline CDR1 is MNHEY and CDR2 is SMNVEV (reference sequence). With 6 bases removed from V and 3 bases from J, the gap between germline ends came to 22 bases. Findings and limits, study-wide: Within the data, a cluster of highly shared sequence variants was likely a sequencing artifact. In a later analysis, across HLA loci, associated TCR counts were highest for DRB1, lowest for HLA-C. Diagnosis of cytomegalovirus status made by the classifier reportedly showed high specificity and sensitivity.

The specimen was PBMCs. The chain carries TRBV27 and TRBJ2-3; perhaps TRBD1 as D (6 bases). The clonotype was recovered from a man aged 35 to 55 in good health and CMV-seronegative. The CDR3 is CASRMNAGTRGTDTQYF. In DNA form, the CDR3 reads TGTGCCAGCAGAATGAACGCCGGGACCAGGGGAACAGATACGCAGTATTTT.